This T cell receptor (beta chain) was captured in a study of Graves' ophthalmopathy and Graves' hyperthyroidism. Remarks on this clonotype: Its antigen is undetermined.

Amplifying from RNA transcripts, the study obtained TCR beta CDR3 regions. A first-round RT-PCR used HTBI primers, followed by a second-round multiplex PCR. MiXCR was run by TCRdb on the multiplex PCR reads, yielding one entry per CDR3 protein. In the table there are almost 750,000 distinct CDR3 sequences, roughly 40% of which are singletons. Other autoimmune diseases, uncontrolled infections, pregnancy or lactation excluded patients from enrollment. The starting material, about 9.9 ml of fresh peripheral blood, provided the PBMCs. The study, taken as a whole, reports: A 13-signature model separated ophthalmopathy from stable hyperthyroidism, almost 90% sensitivity, approximately 84% specificity. Among expanded thyroid clonotypes above 0.001 frequency, most also occurred in blood.

Germline-derived CDR1 and CDR2 are DFQATT and SNEGSKA (reference sequence). V dropped 0 bases and J dropped 4; count of bases not matched to a gene: 6. The CDR3 is 14 amino acids. What was sequenced was peripheral blood. This rearrangement joins TRBV20-1 to TRBJ2-7; TRBD2 agrees at 7 bases. The receptor's source is an adult man with Graves' ophthalmopathy. In nucleotides, the CDR3 is TGCAGTGCTAGAGACCGGCAGGGAGGGTACGAGCAGTACTTC. Translation: CSARDRQGGYEQYF.